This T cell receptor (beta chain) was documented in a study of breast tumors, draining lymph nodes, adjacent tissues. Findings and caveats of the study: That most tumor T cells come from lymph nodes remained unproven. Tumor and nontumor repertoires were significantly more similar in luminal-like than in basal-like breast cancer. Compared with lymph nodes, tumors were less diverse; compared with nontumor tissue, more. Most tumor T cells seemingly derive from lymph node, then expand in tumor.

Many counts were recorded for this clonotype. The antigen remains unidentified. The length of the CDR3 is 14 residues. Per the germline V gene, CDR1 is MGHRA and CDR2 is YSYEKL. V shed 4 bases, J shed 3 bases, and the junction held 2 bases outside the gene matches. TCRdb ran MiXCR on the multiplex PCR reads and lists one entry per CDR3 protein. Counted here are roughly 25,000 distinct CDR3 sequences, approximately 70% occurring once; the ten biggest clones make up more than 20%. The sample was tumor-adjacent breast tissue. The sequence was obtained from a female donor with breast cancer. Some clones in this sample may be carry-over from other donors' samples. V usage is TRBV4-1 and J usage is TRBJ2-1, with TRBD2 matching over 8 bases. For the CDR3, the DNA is TGCGCCAGCAGCCCCGGGACTAGCTACAATGAGCAGTTCTTC. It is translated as CASSPGTSYNEQFF.